This section outlines one T cell receptor (beta chain) sequence together with its context. These data come from a study of Tregs in tolerant kidney transplant recipients. Data came from immunoSEQ multiplex PCR; TCRdb stores just in-frame clones and leaves some out. The top ten hold over 3.5% of the sample, which has some 90,000 clones, around 94% seen once. V was clipped by 3 bases and J by 4 bases, with 13 bases between them. The CDR3 is 14 amino acids. Germline loops: CDR1 SGDLS, CDR2 YYNGEE. Unstimulated regulatory T cells (CD4+CD25+CD127-), CD4+CD25- non-regulatory cells, CD4 and CD8 cells were FACS-sorted from thawed PBMCs.

The chain has TRBV9 and TRBJ1-2, with D unclear. The specimen sequenced was CD8+ T cells from blood. This TCR derives from a human donor in good health. Here the CDR3 reads CASSGPDAGYGYTF. The DNA for the CDR3 is TGTGCCAGCAGCGGCCCGGACGCGGGCTATGGCTACACCTTC.